The rows below give T cell receptor beta chains drawn from one sample of a study of radiotherapy plus CTLA-4 blockade in lung cancer. TCRdb keeps only in-frame clones here, not all; method: immunoSEQ multiplex PCR. The table has 42,000 or so clones, 75% to 80% seen once. The sequencing used peripheral blood, collected from a patient treated with radiotherapy plus ipilimumab. The receptor source for this set is a human donor with non-small cell lung cancer that progressed on radiotherapy plus ipilimumab. Both conserved end residues are part of each CDR3. A D gene is named only where the DNA matches it firmly. Clone size is shown for a subset of rows, as once, few, many or a class of expanded clone.

D gene	J gene	V gene	clone size	CDR3 protein	CDR3 DNA
TRBD1	TRBJ1-1	TRBV7-2	NA	CASSLAGQVVSTEAFF	TGTGCCAGCAGCTTAGCTGGACAGGTTGTGAGCACTGAAGCTTTCTTT
NA	TRBJ1-2	TRBV2	once	CASSELQGTYGYTF	TGTGCCAGCAGTGAATTGCAGGGGACCTATGGCTACACCTTC
TRBD1	TRBJ2-5	TRBV5-6	NA	CASSLAEQGYVETQYF	TGTGCCAGCAGCTTGGCCGAACAGGGGTATGTAGAGACCCAGTACTTC
TRBD2	TRBJ2-7	TRBV29-1	NA	CSVESVGTSGSEQYF	TGCAGCGTCGAAAGCGTAGGGACTAGCGGAAGCGAGCAGTACTTC
TRBD1	TRBJ2-1	TRBV7-9	NA	CASSSDRHEGYNEQFF	TGTGCCAGCAGCTCGGACAGGCATGAAGGGTACAATGAGCAGTTCTTC
NA	TRBJ1-4	TRBV6-1	NA	CASSALGQGSEKLFF	TGTGCCAGCAGTGCCCTTGGGCAGGGGTCTGAAAAACTGTTTTTT
NA	TRBJ1-5	TRBV18	NA	CASSPQGGHQPQHF	TGTGCCAGCTCACCACAAGGGGGTCATCAGCCCCAGCATTTT
NA	TRBJ1-2	TRBV20-1	few	CSAPDSYGYTF	TGCAGTGCTCCCGACAGTTATGGCTACACCTTC
NA	TRBJ1-1	TRBV2	NA	CASISWRSVNTEAFF	TGTGCCAGCATATCATGGAGGTCGGTGAACACTGAAGCTTTCTTT
NA	TRBJ2-3	TRBV27	NA	CASSLSEGHTQYF	TGTGCCAGCAGTTTATCGGAGGGTCATACGCAGTATTTT
TRBD1	TRBJ1-1	TRBV6-6	NA	CASSKGGQGATEAFF	TGTGCCAGCAGTAAAGGGGGACAGGGGGCCACTGAAGCTTTCTTT
TRBD2	TRBJ2-5	TRBV9	NA	CASSSSGGGAGETQYF	TGTGCCAGCAGCTCCTCAGGCGGGGGGGCGGGAGAGACCCAGTACTTC
NA	TRBJ1-2	TRBV5-4	NA	CASSILAVSYGYTF	TGTGCCAGCAGCATACTCGCCGTCTCCTATGGCTACACCTTC
TRBD2	TRBJ2-1	TRBV4-2	NA	CASSQDSSGGGSYNEQFF	TGTGCCAGCAGCCAAGACTCCAGCGGGGGAGGCTCCTACAATGAGCAGTTCTTC
TRBD1	TRBJ2-6	TRBV5-1	few	CASRPGQPSSGANVLTF	TGCGCCAGCCGACCGGGACAGCCTAGCTCTGGGGCCAACGTCCTGACTTTC
NA	TRBJ1-2	TRBV10-3	NA	CAISESAAGVRNYGYTF	TGTGCCATCAGTGAGTCTGCGGCAGGGGTACGTAACTATGGCTACACCTTC
NA	TRBJ2-7	TRBV9	NA	CASSVAGVPYEQYF	TGTGCCAGCAGCGTGGCAGGGGTACCCTACGAACAGTACTTC
NA	TRBJ1-4	TRBV6-1	NA	CASSEVGGGGEKLFF	TGTGCCAGCAGTGAAGTCGGCGGGGGCGGTGAAAAACTGTTTTTT
TRBD2	TRBJ2-3	TRBV5-1	NA	CASSLKAGSGTDTQYF	TGCGCCAGCAGCTTGAAAGCGGGGTCAGGCACAGATACGCAGTATTTT
TRBD1	TRBJ1-6	TRBV7-2	NA	CASSLTGLSNSPLHF	TGTGCCAGCAGCTTGACAGGGTTGAGTAATTCACCCCTCCACTTT
NA	TRBJ1-4	TRBV5-1	NA	CASSLQGSPGNEKLFF	TGCGCCAGCAGCTTGCAGGGAAGTCCTGGTAATGAAAAACTGTTTTTT
NA	TRBJ1-5	TRBV7-9	NA	CASSLGTAYSNQPQHF	TGTGCCAGCAGCTTAGGGACAGCTTATAGCAATCAGCCCCAGCATTTT
NA	TRBJ1-1	TRBV6-5	NA	CASSSQIMNTEAFF	TGTGCCAGCAGTTCTCAGATCATGAACACTGAAGCTTTCTTT
NA	TRBJ2-2	TRBV19	NA	CASNASPTGTGELFF	TGTGCCAGTAATGCAAGCCCCACGGGCACCGGGGAGCTGTTTTTT
TRBD1	TRBJ2-7	TRBV6-1	NA	CASREPGQGFNEQYF	TGTGCCAGCAGGGAACCGGGACAGGGTTTCAACGAGCAGTACTTC
NA	TRBJ2-7	TRBV6-5	once	CASSPASGAYEQYF	TGTGCCAGCAGTCCCGCCTCAGGGGCCTACGAGCAGTACTTC
NA	TRBJ2-3	TRBV28	NA	CASSTIVGPTVGMDTQYF	TGTGCCAGCAGTACCATCGTGGGGCCGACGGTCGGAATGGATACGCAGTATTTT
NA	TRBJ2-5	TRBV2	NA	CASGGLAGAQYF	TGTGCCAGCGGCGGACTGGCAGGGGCCCAGTACTTC
TRBD2	TRBJ2-1	TRBV14	NA	CASSQFWVTSGGPSYNEQFF	TGTGCCAGCAGCCAATTCTGGGTGACTAGCGGGGGCCCCTCCTACAATGAGCAGTTCTTC
TRBD2	TRBJ2-3	TRBV7-3	few	CASSLAVAGGLMTDTQYF	TGTGCCAGCAGCTTGGCGGTAGCGGGGGGGCTCATGACAGATACGCAGTATTTT
TRBD2	TRBJ2-2	TRBV4-1	NA	CASSQYSGGNTGELFF	TGCGCCAGCAGCCAGTATAGCGGGGGGAACACCGGGGAGCTGTTTTTT
TRBD1	TRBJ1-3	TRBV7-2	NA	CASSVQTGGSSGNTIYF	TGTGCCAGCAGCGTTCAGACAGGGGGCTCCTCTGGAAACACCATATATTTT
NA	TRBJ1-1	TRBV18	few	CASSPGVRGPEAFF	TGTGCCAGCTCACCAGGGGTCAGGGGACCTGAAGCTTTCTTT
NA	TRBJ2-6	TRBV7-2	NA	CASSLAFQGPGANVLTF	TGTGCCAGCAGCTTAGCGTTCCAGGGCCCTGGGGCCAACGTCCTGACTTTC
TRBD1	TRBJ1-6	TRBV5-5	NA	CASSLDRGRVSPLHF	TGTGCCAGCAGTCTCGACAGGGGGCGAGTTTCACCCCTCCACTTT
TRBD1	TRBJ2-1	TRBV18	NA	CASSLPQGGNEQFF	TGTGCCAGCTCCCTCCCACAGGGGGGCAATGAGCAGTTCTTC
TRBD2	TRBJ2-1	TRBV19	few	CASGILAGNYNEQFF	TGTGCCAGTGGTATTCTAGCGGGGAACTACAATGAGCAGTTCTTC
NA	TRBJ1-1	TRBV7-9	NA	CASDSRPNTEAFF	TGTGCCAGCGACAGCCGCCCGAACACTGAAGCTTTCTTT
NA	TRBJ1-1	TRBV6-1	NA	CASSEVVGDTEAFF	TGTGCCAGCAGTGAGGTCGTAGGGGACACTGAAGCTTTCTTT
TRBD1	TRBJ1-1	TRBV18	NA	CASSPTGQGAPNTEAFF	TGTGCCAGCTCACCAACGGGTCAGGGGGCGCCGAACACTGAAGCTTTCTTT